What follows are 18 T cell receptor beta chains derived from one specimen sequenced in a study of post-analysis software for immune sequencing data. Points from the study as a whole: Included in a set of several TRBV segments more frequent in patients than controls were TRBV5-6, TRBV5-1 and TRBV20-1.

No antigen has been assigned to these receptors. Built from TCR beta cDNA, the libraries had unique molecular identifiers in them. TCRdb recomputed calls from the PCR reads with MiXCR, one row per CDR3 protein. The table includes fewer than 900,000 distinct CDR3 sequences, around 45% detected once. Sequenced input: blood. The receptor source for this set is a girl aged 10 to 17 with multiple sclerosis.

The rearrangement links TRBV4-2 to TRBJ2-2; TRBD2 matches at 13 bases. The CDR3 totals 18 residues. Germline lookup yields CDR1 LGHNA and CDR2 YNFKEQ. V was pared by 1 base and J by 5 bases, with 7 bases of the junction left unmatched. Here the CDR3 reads CASSQARTSGSGTGELFF. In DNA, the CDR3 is TGTGCCAGCAGCCAAGCCCGGACTAGCGGGAGTGGGACCGGGGAGCTGTTTTTT.

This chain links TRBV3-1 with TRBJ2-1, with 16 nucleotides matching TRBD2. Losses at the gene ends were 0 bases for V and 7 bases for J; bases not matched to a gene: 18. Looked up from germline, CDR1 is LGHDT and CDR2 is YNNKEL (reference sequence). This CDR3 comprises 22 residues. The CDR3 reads CASSQDVKWGLAGGPSSNEQFF. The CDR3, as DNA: TGTGCCAGCAGCCAAGACGTAAAATGGGGACTAGCGGGAGGGCCGTCATCTAATGAGCAGTTCTTC.

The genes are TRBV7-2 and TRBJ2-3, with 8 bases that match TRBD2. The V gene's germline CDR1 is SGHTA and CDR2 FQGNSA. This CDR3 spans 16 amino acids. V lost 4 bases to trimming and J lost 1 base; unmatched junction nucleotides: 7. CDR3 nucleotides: TGTGCCAGCAGCTCCAGGCGGGGGGCCGGCACAGATACGCAGTATTTT. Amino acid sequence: CASSSRRGAGTDTQYF.

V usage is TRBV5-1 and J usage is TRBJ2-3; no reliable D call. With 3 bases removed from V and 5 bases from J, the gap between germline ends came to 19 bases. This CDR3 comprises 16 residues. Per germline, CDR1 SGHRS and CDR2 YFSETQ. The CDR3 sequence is CASSSSRVNTQDTQYF. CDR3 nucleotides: TGCGCCAGCAGCTCGTCAAGAGTAAACACACAAGATACGCAGTATTTT.

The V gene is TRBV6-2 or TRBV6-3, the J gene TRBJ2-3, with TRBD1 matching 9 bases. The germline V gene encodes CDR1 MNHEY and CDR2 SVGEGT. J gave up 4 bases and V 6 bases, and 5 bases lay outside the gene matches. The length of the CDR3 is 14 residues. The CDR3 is CASSHGQGSDTQYF. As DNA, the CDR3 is TGTGCCAGCAGCCATGGACAGGGGTCAGATACGCAGTATTTT.

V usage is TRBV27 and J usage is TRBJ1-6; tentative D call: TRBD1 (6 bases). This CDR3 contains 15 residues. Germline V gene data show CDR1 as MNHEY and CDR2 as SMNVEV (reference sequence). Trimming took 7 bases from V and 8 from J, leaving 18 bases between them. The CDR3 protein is CASTDIGGGYSPLHF. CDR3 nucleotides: TGTGCCAGCACCGATATCGGGGGCGGATATTCACCCCTCCACTTT.

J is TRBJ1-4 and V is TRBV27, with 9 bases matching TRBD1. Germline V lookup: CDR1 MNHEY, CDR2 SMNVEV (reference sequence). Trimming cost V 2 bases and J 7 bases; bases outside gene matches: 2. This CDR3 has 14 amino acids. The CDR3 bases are TGTGCCAGCAGTTTAACAGGGGGCGGTGAAAAACTGTTTTTT. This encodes CASSLTGGGEKLFF.

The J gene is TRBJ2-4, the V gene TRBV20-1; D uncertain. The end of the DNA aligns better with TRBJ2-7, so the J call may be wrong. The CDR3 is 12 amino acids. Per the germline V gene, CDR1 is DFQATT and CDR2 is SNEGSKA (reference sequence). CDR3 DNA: TGCAGTGCTAGACTAAGGAGTTACGAGCAGTACTTC. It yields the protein CSARLRSYEQYF.

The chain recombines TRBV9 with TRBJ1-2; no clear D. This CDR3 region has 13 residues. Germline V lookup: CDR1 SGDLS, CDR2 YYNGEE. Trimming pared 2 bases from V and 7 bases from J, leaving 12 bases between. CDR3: CASSVSPLAGYTF. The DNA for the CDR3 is TGTGCCAGCAGCGTCTCCCCCCTGGCTGGCTACACCTTC.

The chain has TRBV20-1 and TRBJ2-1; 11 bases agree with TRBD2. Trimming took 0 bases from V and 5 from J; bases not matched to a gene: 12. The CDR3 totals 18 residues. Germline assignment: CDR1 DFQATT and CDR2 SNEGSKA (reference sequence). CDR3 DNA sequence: TGCAGTGCTAGAGATGACCTTACTAGCGGGAGATTCCACAATGAGCAGTTCTTC. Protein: CSARDDLTSGRFHNEQFF.

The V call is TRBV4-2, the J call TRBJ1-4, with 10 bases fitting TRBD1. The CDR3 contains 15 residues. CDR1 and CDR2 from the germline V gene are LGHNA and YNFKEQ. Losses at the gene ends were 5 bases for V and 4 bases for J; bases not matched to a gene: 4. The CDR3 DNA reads TGTGCCAGCAGCACCCGGGACAGGGGTAATGAAAAACTGTTTTTT. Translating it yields CASSTRDRGNEKLFF.

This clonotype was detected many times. The CDR3 DNA sequence: TGCAGCGTCCGGGACAGGGGGCACGAGCAGTACTTC. Encoded protein: CSVRDRGHEQYF. The V gene is TRBV29-1, the J gene TRBJ2-5; 12 positions agree with TRBD1. The end of the DNA aligns better with TRBJ2-7, so the J call may be wrong. Germline lookup yields CDR1 SQVTM and CDR2 ANQGSEA. CDR3 size: 12 residues.

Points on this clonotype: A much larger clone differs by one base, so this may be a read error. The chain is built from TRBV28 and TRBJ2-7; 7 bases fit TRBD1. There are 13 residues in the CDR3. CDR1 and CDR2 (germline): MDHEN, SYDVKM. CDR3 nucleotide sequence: TGTGCCAGCAATTTAGCCAGCAGGGGGGAGCAGTACTTC. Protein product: CASNLASRGEQYF.

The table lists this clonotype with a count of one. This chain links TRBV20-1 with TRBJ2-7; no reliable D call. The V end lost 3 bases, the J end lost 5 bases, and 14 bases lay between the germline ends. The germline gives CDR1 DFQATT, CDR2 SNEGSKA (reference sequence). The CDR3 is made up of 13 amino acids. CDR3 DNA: TGCAGTGCTAGGCATGGGAAGCGACACGAGCAGTACTTC. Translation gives CSARHGKRHEQYF.

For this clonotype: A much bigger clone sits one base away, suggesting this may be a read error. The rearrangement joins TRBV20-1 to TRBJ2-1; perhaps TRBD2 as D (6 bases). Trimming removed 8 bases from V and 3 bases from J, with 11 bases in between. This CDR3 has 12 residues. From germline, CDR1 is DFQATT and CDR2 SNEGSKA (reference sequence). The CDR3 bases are TGCAGTACTAAGACTAGCTACAATGAGCAGTTCTTC. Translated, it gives CSTKTSYNEQFF.

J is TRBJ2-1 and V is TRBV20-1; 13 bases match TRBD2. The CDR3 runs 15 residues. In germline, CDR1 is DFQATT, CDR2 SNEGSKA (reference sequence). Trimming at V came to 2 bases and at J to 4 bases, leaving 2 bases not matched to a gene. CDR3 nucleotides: TGCAGTGCTAGAAGGACTAGCGGGAGTTACAATGAGCAGTTCTTC. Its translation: CSARRTSGSYNEQFF.

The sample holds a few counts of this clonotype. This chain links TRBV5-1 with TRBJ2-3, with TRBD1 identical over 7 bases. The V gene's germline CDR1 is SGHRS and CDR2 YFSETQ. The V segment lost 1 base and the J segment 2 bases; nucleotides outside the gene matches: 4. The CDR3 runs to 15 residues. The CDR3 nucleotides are TGCGCCAGCAGCTTGAGGGGGACAGACACAGATACGCAGTATTTT. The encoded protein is CASSLRGTDTDTQYF.

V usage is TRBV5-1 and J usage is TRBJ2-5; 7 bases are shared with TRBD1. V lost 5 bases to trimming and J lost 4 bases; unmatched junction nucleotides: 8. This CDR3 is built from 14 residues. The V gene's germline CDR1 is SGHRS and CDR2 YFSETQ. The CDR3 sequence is CASRETGSGETQYF. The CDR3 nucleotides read TGCGCCAGCAGAGAGACAGGGTCGGGAGAGACCCAGTACTTC.